The 19 T cell receptor beta chains below come from one sample, sequenced in a study of long-term antiretroviral therapy in people with HIV. An immunoSEQ assay, version v3.0, was performed at survey level. Profiled with immunoSEQ multiplex PCR; TCRdb holds only in-frame clones, not every one. In the table there are around 25,000 clones, 80% to 90% of which are singletons. The material was unsorted PBMCs, obtained less than 4.7 years after starting antiretroviral therapy. The receptor source for this set is a young man with HIV.

This sequence joins TRBV27 and TRBJ1-1; the match to TRBD1 covers 7 bases. Germline trimming cut 3 bases from V and 6 bases from J; bases unmatched to any gene: 7. This CDR3 comprises 14 residues. CDR1 MNHEY and CDR2 SMNVEV come from the germline V gene (reference sequence). The CDR3, as DNA: TGTGCCAGCAGTTTGGGGGACAGAGCCCCTGAAGCTTTCTTT. The encoded protein is CASSLGDRAPEAFF.

The chain couples TRBV18 to TRBJ1-3; 7 positions match TRBD1. This CDR3 is 16 amino acids long. Trimming took 3 bases from V and 1 from J; bases not matched to a gene: 6. The germline V gene encodes CDR1 KGHSH and CDR2 LQKENI. In nucleotides, the CDR3 is TGTGCCAGCTCACCGTCGACAGGGCTATCTGGAAACACCATATATTTT. Translated, it gives CASSPSTGLSGNTIYF.

The genes are TRBV4-1 and TRBJ1-4; D is unresolved. Germline V gene sequence: CDR1 MGHRA, CDR2 YSYEKL. V gave up 2 bases and J gave up 7 bases, with 8 bases separating them. The CDR3 consists of 13 residues. This CDR3 is CASSQLSGEKLFF. The CDR3, as DNA: TGCGCCAGCAGCCAACTCAGTGGTGAAAAACTGTTTTTT.

The V call is TRBV30, the J call TRBJ1-2; D not resolved. The CDR3 covers 11 residues. The germline V gene encodes CDR1 GTSNPN and CDR2 SVGIG (reference sequence). Trimming stripped 3 bases from V and 4 bases from J, with 6 bases between. In DNA, the CDR3 is TGTGCCTGGAGAATGACCTATGGCTACACCTTC. Its translation: CAWRMTYGYTF. The full variable domain, its missing parts supplied by reference TRBV30 and TRBJ1-2, is SQTIHQWPATLVQPVGSPLSLECTVEGTSNPNLYWYRQAAGRGLQLLFYSVGIGQISSEVPQNLSASRPQDRQFILSSKKLLLSDSGFYLCAWRMTYGYTFGSGTRLTVV.

The chain carries TRBV29-1 and TRBJ2-2; D is perhaps TRBD1 (6 bases). The V and J ends lost 3 bases and 1 base respectively, with 12 bases between them. CDR1 is SQVTM, CDR2 ANQGSEA, per germline. The CDR3 loop spans 15 amino acids. CDR3 sequence (DNA): TGCAGCGTTGAGCCCCGGGACATGAACACCGGGGAGCTGTTTTTT. This sequence encodes CSVEPRDMNTGELFF.

The J gene is TRBJ2-3, the V gene TRBV6-5, with TRBD2 matching 11 bases. CDR1 and CDR2 from the germline V gene are MNHEY and SVGAGI. CDR3 length: 15 residues. The trim removed 6 bases at V and 4 bases at J, leaving 6 bases unmatched. CDR3 sequence reads: CASRPRTSGPDTQYF. The CDR3 coding sequence is TGTGCCAGCAGGCCCCGGACTAGCGGGCCAGATACGCAGTATTTT.

This chain uses TRBV5-1 with TRBJ2-7; D may be TRBD1 (6 bases). The CDR3 contains 15 residues. Germline CDR1 reads SGHRS; CDR2 reads YFSETQ. Trimming removed 1 base at V and 5 bases at J, with 16 bases between. The CDR3 region is CASSLRSRGADEQYF. In DNA form, the CDR3 reads TGCGCCAGCAGCTTGCGTAGCAGGGGAGCGGACGAGCAGTACTTC.

This chain joins TRBV7-9 and TRBJ2-7, with 8 positions matching TRBD1. Trimming at V came to 1 base and at J to 3 bases, leaving 2 bases not matched to a gene. CDR3 length equals 14 residues. CDR1 is SEHNR and CDR2 is FQNEAQ in the germline V gene (reference sequence). CDR3 sequence (DNA): TGTGCCAGCAGCTTAGGGGGACAGGACTACGAGCAGTACTTC. Translated, it gives CASSLGGQDYEQYF.

The chain couples TRBV9 to TRBJ1-5; 7 nucleotides agree with TRBD1. The CDR3 sequence is 14 residues long. Trimming cost V 3 bases and J 2 bases; bases outside gene matches: 2. Per germline, CDR1 SGDLS and CDR2 YYNGEE. The DNA for the CDR3 is TGTGCCAGCAGCGATACAGGGGGCAATCAGCCCCAGCATTTT. This sequence encodes CASSDTGGNQPQHF.

The chain links TRBV19 to TRBJ2-7; the D gene is possibly TRBD1 (6 bases). V was clipped by 4 bases and J by 3 bases, with 16 bases between them. The V gene's germline CDR1 is LNHDA and CDR2 SQIVND (reference sequence). This CDR3 contains 15 residues. CDR3 amino acids: CASSKSPGHSYEQYF. DNA for the CDR3: TGTGCCAGTAGTAAATCTCCGGGACATAGCTACGAGCAGTACTTC.

This chain uses TRBV7-2 with TRBJ2-7; perhaps TRBD2 as D (6 bases). The CDR3 sequence is 13 residues long. Germline V gene sequence: CDR1 SGHTA, CDR2 FQGNSA. The germline V and J ends were trimmed by 5 bases and 3 bases, with 11 bases remaining between them. This chain's CDR3 is CASSTPGGYEQYF. The CDR3 DNA reads TGTGCCAGCAGCACCCCCGGGGGCTACGAGCAGTACTTC. Full variable domain (missing parts from reference TRBV7-2 and TRBJ2-7): GAGVSQSPSNKVTEKGKDVELRCDPISGHTALYWYRQSLGQGLEFLIYFQGNSAPDKSGLPSDRFSAERTGGSVSTLTIQRTQQEDSAVYLCASSTPGGYEQYFGPGTRLTVT.

This chain links TRBV21-1 with TRBJ1-2. TRBV21-1 counts as a pseudogene. The CDR3 consists of 13 residues. CDR3 in DNA: TGTGCCAGCAGCTCCCGGGACGCCTATGGCTACACCTTC. It is translated as CASSSRDAYGYTF.

This clone was found a few times. The chain recombines TRBV6-5 with TRBJ1-4; D is undetermined. V was cut by 6 bases and J by 4 bases, with 12 bases left in between. Germline CDR1 reads MNHEY; CDR2 reads SVGAGI. The CDR3 sequence is 14 residues long. The CDR3: CASSRGLGNEKLFF. CDR3 coding DNA: TGTGCCAGCAGCCGAGGGTTGGGTAATGAAAAACTGTTTTTT.

The chain uses TRBV7-6 and TRBJ2-3; D remains ambiguous. The V gene's germline CDR1 is SGHVS and CDR2 FNYEAQ. The CDR3 runs 14 residues. V was shortened by 5 bases and J by 2 bases, with 11 bases between the two germline ends. In DNA, the CDR3 is TGTGCCAGCAGCCCTCGCACTGACACAGATACGCAGTATTTT. Translation: CASSPRTDTDTQYF.

The V call is TRBV2, the J call TRBJ1-3; D call uncertain. Deletions cut 7 bases from V and 4 bases from J, with 14 bases between. Germline V gene lookup returns CDR1 SNHLY and CDR2 FYNNEI. The CDR3 contains 14 residues. The CDR3 reads CASTQEGLGNTIYF. The CDR3 coding sequence is TGTGCCAGCACGCAAGAAGGGTTAGGAAACACCATATATTTT.

This clone was found once. This rearrangement joins TRBV6-5 to TRBJ1-4; no clear D gene. CDR3 length equals 15 residues. The germline V gene encodes CDR1 MNHEY and CDR2 SVGAGI. Trimming shortened V by 2 bases and J by 0 bases, and 7 bases separated the two germline ends. CDR3 in amino acids: CASSYDHTTNEKLFF. For the CDR3, the DNA is TGTGCCAGCAGTTACGATCATACAACTAATGAAAAACTGTTTTTT.

The chain links TRBV7-9 to TRBJ1-1, with a possible D match to TRBD1 (5 bases). This CDR3 has 14 residues. The V gene's germline CDR1 is SEHNR and CDR2 FQNEAQ (reference sequence). Deletions cut 5 bases from V and 4 bases from J, with 14 bases between. DNA for the CDR3: TGTGCCAGCAGCACGGCAGGGATCAGCACTGAAGCTTTCTTT. Residues: CASSTAGISTEAFF.

The rearrangement joins TRBV7-6 to TRBJ2-2; TRBD2 might be the D (5 bases). Trimming cost V 2 bases and J 7 bases, with 20 bases left between them. Germline values: CDR1 SGHVS, CDR2 FNYEAQ. The CDR3 loop spans 17 amino acids. Here the CDR3 reads CASSLRVDDYSGGELFF. CDR3 nucleotides: TGTGCCAGCAGCTTACGGGTTGATGACTACTCGGGCGGGGAGCTGTTTTTT. Supplemented by reference TRBV7-6 and TRBJ2-2, the full variable domain reads GAGVSQSPRYKVTKRGQDVALRCDPISGHVSLYWYRQALGQGPEFLTYFNYEAQQDKSGLPNDRFSAERPEGSISTLTIQRTEQRDSAMYRCASSLRVDDYSGGELFFGEGSRLTVL.

J is TRBJ1-5 and V is TRBV6-5, with 8 bases aligning to TRBD1. CDR1 and CDR2 (germline): MNHEY, SVGAGI. CDR3 length: 15 amino acids. Trimming at V came to 5 bases and at J to 4 bases, leaving 7 bases not matched to a gene. The CDR3 nucleotides read TGTGCCAGCAGTACCCGGACAGGGATTAATCAGCCCCAGCATTTT. Its translation is CASSTRTGINQPQHF.